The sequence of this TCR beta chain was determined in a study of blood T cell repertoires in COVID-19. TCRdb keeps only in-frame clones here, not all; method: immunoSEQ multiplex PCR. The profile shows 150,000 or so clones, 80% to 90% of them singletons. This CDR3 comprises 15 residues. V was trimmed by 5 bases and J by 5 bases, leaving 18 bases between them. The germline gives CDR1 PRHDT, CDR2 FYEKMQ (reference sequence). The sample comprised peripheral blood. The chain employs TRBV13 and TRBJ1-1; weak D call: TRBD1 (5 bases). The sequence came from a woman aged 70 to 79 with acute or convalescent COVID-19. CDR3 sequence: CASSPQQEGLTEAFF. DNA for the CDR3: TGTGCCAGCAGCCCTCAACAGGAGGGACTGACTGAAGCTTTCTTT.